The sample holds a few counts of the clone carrying this TCR beta chain. Primers: 60 V beta forward and 13 J beta reverse. Profiled with immunoSEQ multiplex PCR; TCRdb holds only in-frame clones, not every one. The sample has about 100,000 clones, 65% to 85% seen once. The data were obtained in a study of glioma-infiltrating T cells after dendritic cell vaccination. About the study: Dendritic cell vaccination trial patients had either newly diagnosed or recurrent glioblastoma. Autologous tumor lysate was loaded overnight onto monocyte-derived dendritic cells grown seven days with IL-4 and GM-CSF.

This sample's time point: after dendritic cell vaccination, including at tumor progression/relapse. Patients had residual fresh-frozen tumor tissue and more than two years of survival data. Germline trimming cut 4 bases from V and 2 bases from J; bases unmatched to any gene: 6. This CDR3 has 15 residues. CDR1 and CDR2 (germline): SGHDT, YYEEEE. The rearrangement joins TRBV5-6 to TRBJ2-5; 9 bases line up with TRBD2. Here the sequenced sample was blood, taken after dendritic cell vaccination. The TCR originated in a human donor with glioblastoma. The CDR3 region has the DNA TGTGCCAGCAGCAACCGACTAGCGGCTCAAGAGACCCAGTACTTC. Encoded protein: CASSNRLAAQETQYF.